These T cell receptor beta chains were read from a single sample in a study of blood T cell repertoires in COVID-19. Measured with immunoSEQ multiplex PCR; TCRdb has only the in-frame clones, and not every one. This sample carries some 180,000 clones, more than 80% of them seen once, and the ten largest clones take nearly 0.55%. The sequenced sample consisted of peripheral blood. The receptors stem from a man aged 45-65 years with acute or convalescent COVID-19. Both conserved end residues are trimmed from each CDR3. Some rows have no size entry. The others give once, few or many, or a class for an expanded clone.

abundance: -; v_gene: TRBV7-2; j_gene: TRBJ2-1; CDR3aa: ASSRTSGTSNEQF
abundance: -; v_gene: TRBV18; j_gene: TRBJ1-1; CDR3aa: ASSSNRGENTEAF
abundance: -; v_gene: TRBV5-6; j_gene: TRBJ1-5; CDR3aa: ASSFGGGGQPQH
abundance: -; v_gene: TRBV19; j_gene: TRBJ2-2; CDR3aa: ASSVRGNTGELF
abundance: -; v_gene: TRBV13; j_gene: TRBJ2-3; CDR3aa: ASSPAGLAGTDTQY
abundance: -; v_gene: TRBV6-5; j_gene: TRBJ2-1; CDR3aa: ASGASGHNNEQF
abundance: -; v_gene: TRBV7-9; j_gene: TRBJ2-2; CDR3aa: ASSLGSGGAGGELF
abundance: -; v_gene: TRBV3-1/TRBV3-2; j_gene: TRBJ1-2; CDR3aa: ASSHGLTGRGNYGYT
abundance: -; v_gene: TRBV6-5; j_gene: TRBJ2-1; CDR3aa: ASSYFPQNEQF
abundance: -; v_gene: TRBV19; j_gene: TRBJ1-5; CDR3aa: ASSYRQGASGNQPQH
abundance: -; v_gene: TRBV13; j_gene: TRBJ2-2; CDR3aa: ASSLQGLSTGELF
abundance: once; v_gene: TRBV9; j_gene: TRBJ2-3; CDR3aa: ASSVGDFSTDTQY